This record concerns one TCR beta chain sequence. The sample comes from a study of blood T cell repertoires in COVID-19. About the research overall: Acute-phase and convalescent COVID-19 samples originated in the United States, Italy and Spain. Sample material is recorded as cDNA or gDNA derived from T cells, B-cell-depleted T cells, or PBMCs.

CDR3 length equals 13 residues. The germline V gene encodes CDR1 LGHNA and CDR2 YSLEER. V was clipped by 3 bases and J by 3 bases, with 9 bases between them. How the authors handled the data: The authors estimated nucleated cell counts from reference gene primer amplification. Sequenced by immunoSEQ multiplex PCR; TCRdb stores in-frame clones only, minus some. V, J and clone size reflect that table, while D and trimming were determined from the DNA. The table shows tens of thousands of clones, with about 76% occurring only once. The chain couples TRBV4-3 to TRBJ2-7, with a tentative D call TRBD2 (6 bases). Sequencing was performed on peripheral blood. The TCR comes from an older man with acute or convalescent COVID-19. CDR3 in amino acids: CASSHGRYYEQYF. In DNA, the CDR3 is TGCGCCAGCAGCCATGGGAGGTACTACGAGCAGTACTTC.